What follows describes a single T cell receptor beta chain. The target of this receptor is not known. Per-base quality was not reported, and no clone a single base away is much larger than it. TCR CDR3 regions were amplified from genomic DNA by multiplex PCR using the deep immunoSEQ assay. Extracted genomic DNA from each cell subset was spread evenly across all wells of several immunoSEQ 96-well plates, with each plate serving as a replicate. For sorted subsets, roughly 200 ng of genomic DNA, equivalent to some 30,000 T cell genomes, went into each replicate PCR. Purified libraries were measured with a Qubit 3.0 fluorometer, size-checked on a Bioanalyzer 2100, and measured again with the KAPA Library Quantification kit. A separate single-read 150-cycle Illumina NextSeq 550 flow cell was used to sequence each immunoSEQ 96-well plate. Under the source paper's analysis protocol: The immunoSEQ output contained only junctional sequences without quality scores, so filtering could not match that applied to full-length reads. Sequences were annotated with PyIR, a Python wrapper for IgBLAST v1.9, and V/J genes and CDR3 were assigned using IMGT germline references. Reads were filtered out if the reads had weak V/J assignments (E-value above 1e-6), no CDR3, stop codons, out-of-frame junctions, or ambiguous translated residues. A V3J clonotype was defined by an identical inferred V gene, J gene, and CDR3 amino acid sequence. To compute the percentage overlap between repertoires, the number of shared unique clonotypes was divided by the size of the smaller repertoire. Richness of each repertoire was evaluated using RTK rarefaction, the Chao1 estimator, and Recon v2.1 estimates of unobserved clonotypes. Generation probabilities for all TCRbeta clonotypes obtained by the gDNA method from a handful of donors were computed using OLGA. TCRdb retrieved this table from immuneACCESS and kept in-frame rearrangements only. Not all clones are present; in checked studies, unresolved V genes account for under half, and no reason is known for the remainder. Clonal size and the V and J genes are those of that table, whereas D and trimming came from the DNA. For this sample there are about 1,900,000 clones; about 95% appear just once. Roughly 1.2% of the sample is taken by the ten largest.

This specimen belongs to a study of shared clonotypes between healthy human individuals (dated by TCRdb to the early 2020s). At the level of the whole study: A few men and a couple of women, aged 18 to 49 years, made up the cohort. To increase sequencing depth and limit assay-specific biases, different laboratories used diverse techniques to prepare libraries and sequence TCR repertoires. Per donor, leukapheresis produced somewhere between about 0.9 and 9.5 billion PBMCs. To estimate repertoire size and how much clonotypes are shared between individuals, the study performed deep sequencing of blood TCR repertoires from five healthy adults. For each donor, three plates each were used for CD4 naive and CD4 memory, two plates were used for CD8 naive, and one plate was used for CD8 memory.

General findings and caveats noted by the study authors: Naive subsets generally had larger estimated clonotype richness than memory subsets. Even with the large sequencing depth, rarefaction of the sorted-subset datasets indicated that sequencing was incomplete. The small number of donors limited the genetic and exposure-history diversity represented. Only blood was sampled, and tissue TCR repertoires likely differ from those in blood. Pairwise subsampling led to the expectation that sequencing depth would affect the degree of clonotype sharing among donors. Across four donors, approximately 5% of naive CD4, 3% to 3.5% of naive CD8, 2.3% of memory CD4, and approximately 0.4% of memory CD8 clonotypes were shared. Compared with non-shared clonotypes, clonotypes shared by all four sorted-subset donors had higher generation probabilities.

CD8 naive samples were obtained by positive selection for CCR7 among CD45RO-negative cells, yielding a CD45RA+CCR7+ population from which TemRA cells were excluded. Donors were healthy HIV-negative adults with no recently reported acute infections or vaccinations. Only Caucasian adults living in Nashville, Tennessee, USA were represented among the donors. After blood collection by leukapheresis, PBMCs were isolated using Ficoll-Histopaque density gradient centrifugation and then cryopreserved in the vapor phase of liquid nitrogen. Purity and quantity of every magnetically sorted T cell population were checked by analytical flow cytometry. Genomic DNA was isolated from every sorted fraction and measured by UV absorbance on a Nanodrop 2000c. V drops 0 bases and J drops 5 bases, leaving 12 bases in between. Measured from the cysteine to the phenylalanine, the CDR3 is 15 residues long. Of the read, only the CDR3 DNA is kept; its 45 bases are in frame from base 1. Sequences MNHNS (CDR1) and SASEGT (CDR2) are obtained from the germline V gene.

This sequence originates from a man aged 18 to 29 in good health. In this chain, TRBV6-1 is recombined with TRBJ2-3; the D gene assignment is ambiguous. Sequencing was performed on naive CD8+ T cells sorted from blood. Sample cell subset or site, as interpreted from the label and publication: CD45RA+CCR7+. The CDR3 is CASSEAPGSGDTQYF. The sequenced DNA is TGTGCCAGCAGTGAAGCCCCCGGGTCCGGAGATACGCAGTATTTT.